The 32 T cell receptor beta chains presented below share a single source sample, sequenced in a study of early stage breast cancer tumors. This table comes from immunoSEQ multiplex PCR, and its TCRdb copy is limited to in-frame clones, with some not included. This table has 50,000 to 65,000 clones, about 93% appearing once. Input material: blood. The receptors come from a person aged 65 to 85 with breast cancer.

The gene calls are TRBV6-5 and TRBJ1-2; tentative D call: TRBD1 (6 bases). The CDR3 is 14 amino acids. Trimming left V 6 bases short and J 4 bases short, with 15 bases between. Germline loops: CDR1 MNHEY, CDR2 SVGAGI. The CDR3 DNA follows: TGTGCCAGCAGACCCCCGGGGGGCCCCTATGGCTACACCTTC. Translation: CASRPPGGPYGYTF.

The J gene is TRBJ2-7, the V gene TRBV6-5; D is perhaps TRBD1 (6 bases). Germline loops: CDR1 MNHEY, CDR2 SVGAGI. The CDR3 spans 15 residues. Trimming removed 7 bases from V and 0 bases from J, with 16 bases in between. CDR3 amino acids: CASIPNSGASYEQYF. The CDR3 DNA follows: TGTGCCAGCATTCCAAATTCAGGGGCCTCCTACGAGCAGTACTTC.

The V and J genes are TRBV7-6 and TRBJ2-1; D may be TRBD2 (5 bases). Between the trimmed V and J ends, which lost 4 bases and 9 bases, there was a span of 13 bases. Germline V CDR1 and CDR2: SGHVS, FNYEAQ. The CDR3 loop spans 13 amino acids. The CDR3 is CASSWTARGEQFF. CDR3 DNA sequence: TGTGCCAGCAGCTGGACTGCTCGGGGTGAGCAGTTCTTC.

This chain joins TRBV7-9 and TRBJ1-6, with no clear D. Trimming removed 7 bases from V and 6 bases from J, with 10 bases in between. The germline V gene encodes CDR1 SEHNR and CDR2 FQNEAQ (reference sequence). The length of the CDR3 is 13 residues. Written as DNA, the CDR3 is TGTGCCAGCAAATGGAGCTTTAATTCACCCCTCCACTTT. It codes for CASKWSFNSPLHF.

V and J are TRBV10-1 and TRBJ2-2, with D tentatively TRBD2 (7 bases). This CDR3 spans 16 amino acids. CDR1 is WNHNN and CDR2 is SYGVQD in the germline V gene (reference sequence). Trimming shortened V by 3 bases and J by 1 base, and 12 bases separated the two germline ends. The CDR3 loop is CASSDGGRGNTGELFF. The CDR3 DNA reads TGCGCCAGCAGTGACGGGGGGCGAGGGAACACCGGGGAGCTGTTTTTT.

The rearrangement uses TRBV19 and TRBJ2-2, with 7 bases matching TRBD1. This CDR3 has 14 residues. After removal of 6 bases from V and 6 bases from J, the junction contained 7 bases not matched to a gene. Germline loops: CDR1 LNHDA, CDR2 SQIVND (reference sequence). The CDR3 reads CASRGQDGAGELFF. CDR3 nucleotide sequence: TGTGCCAGTAGAGGACAGGACGGAGCCGGGGAGCTGTTTTTT.

The CDR3 DNA follows: TGTGCCAGCAGCTTCCAGGGGAGTATGGAAGGAACCTTC. Encoded protein: CASSFQGSMEGTF. The gene calls are TRBV7-2 and TRBJ1-2, with D possibly being TRBD1 (6 bases). The germline V and J ends were trimmed by 3 bases and 14 bases, with 19 bases remaining between them. Germline V CDR1 and CDR2: SGHTA, FQGNSA. This CDR3 is built from 13 residues.

The CDR3 protein is CASRKTGEQETQYF. The CDR3 DNA sequence: TGTGCCAGCAGGAAGACAGGGGAACAAGAGACCCAGTACTTC. The J gene is TRBJ2-5, the V gene TRBV28; TRBD1 aligns across 8 bases. The CDR3 covers 14 residues. Germline V gene sequence: CDR1 MDHEN, CDR2 SYDVKM. The trim removed 6 bases at V and 2 bases at J, leaving 5 bases unmatched.

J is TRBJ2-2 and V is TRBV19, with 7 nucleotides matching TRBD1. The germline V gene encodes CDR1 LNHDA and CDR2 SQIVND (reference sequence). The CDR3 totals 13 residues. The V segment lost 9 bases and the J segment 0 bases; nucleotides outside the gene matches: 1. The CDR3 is CASGQANTGELFF. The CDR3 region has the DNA TGTGCCAGCGGACAGGCGAACACCGGGGAGCTGTTTTTT. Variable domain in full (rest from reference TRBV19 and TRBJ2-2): DGGITQSPKYLFRKEGQNVTLSCEQNLNHDAMYWYRQDPGQGLRLIYYSQIVNDFQKGDIAEGYSVSREKKESFPLTVTSAQKNPTAFYLCASGQANTGELFFGEGSRLTVL.

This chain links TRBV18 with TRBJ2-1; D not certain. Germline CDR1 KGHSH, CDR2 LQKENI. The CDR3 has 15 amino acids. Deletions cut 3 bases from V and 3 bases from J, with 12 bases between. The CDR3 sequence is CASSPVLQNYNEQFF. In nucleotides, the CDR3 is TGTGCCAGCTCACCGGTCCTACAGAACTACAATGAGCAGTTCTTC.

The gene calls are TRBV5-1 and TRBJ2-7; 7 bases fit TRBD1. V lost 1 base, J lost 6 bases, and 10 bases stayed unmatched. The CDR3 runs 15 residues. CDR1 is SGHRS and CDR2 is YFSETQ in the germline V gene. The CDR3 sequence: CASSLSRQGRSEQYF. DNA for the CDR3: TGCGCCAGCAGCTTGTCCCGACAGGGTAGGAGCGAGCAGTACTTC.

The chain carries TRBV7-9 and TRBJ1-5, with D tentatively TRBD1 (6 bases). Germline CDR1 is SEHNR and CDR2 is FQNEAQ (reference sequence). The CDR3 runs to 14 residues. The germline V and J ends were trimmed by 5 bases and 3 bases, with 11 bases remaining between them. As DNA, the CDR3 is TGTGCCAGCAGCGATAACAGGGACAATCAGCCCCAGCATTTT. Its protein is CASSDNRDNQPQHF.

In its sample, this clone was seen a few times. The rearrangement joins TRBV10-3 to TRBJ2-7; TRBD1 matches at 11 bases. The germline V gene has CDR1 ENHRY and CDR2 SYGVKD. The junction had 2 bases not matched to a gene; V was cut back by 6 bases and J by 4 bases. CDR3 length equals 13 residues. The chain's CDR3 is CAISGQGAYEQYF. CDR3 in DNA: TGTGCCATCAGCGGACAGGGGGCTTACGAGCAGTACTTC.

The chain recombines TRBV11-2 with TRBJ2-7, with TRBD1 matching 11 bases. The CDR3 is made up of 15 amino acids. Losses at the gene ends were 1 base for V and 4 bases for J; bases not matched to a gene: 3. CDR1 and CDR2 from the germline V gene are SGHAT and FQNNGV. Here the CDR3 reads CASSLGTGGNYEQYF. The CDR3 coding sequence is TGTGCCAGCAGCTTAGGGACAGGGGGCAATTACGAGCAGTACTTC.

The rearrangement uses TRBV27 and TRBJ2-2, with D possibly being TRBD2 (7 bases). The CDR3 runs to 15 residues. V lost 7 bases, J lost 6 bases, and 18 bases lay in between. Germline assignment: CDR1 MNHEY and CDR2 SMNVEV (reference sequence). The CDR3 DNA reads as TGTGCCAGCACTTTGGGGGGGCTAGGAGCCGGGGAGCTGTTTTTT. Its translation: CASTLGGLGAGELFF.

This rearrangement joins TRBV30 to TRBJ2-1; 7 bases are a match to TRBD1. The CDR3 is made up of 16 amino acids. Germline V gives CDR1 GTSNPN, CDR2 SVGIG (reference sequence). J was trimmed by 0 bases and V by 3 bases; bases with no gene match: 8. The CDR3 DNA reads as TGTGCCTGGAGCCCGGACAGGCTGAGCTCCTACAATGAGCAGTTCTTC. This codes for CAWSPDRLSSYNEQFF.

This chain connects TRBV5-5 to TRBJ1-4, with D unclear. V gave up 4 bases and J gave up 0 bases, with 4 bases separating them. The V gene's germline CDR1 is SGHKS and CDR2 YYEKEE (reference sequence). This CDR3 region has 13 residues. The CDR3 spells CASSLATNEKLFF. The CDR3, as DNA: TGTGCCAGCAGCCTCGCAACTAATGAAAAACTGTTTTTT.

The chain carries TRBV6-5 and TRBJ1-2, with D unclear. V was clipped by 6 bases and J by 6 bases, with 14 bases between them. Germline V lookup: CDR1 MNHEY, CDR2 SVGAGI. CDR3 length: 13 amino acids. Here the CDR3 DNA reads TGTGCCAGCAGATTGCAAGCTACTAATGGCTACACCTTC. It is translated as CASRLQATNGYTF.

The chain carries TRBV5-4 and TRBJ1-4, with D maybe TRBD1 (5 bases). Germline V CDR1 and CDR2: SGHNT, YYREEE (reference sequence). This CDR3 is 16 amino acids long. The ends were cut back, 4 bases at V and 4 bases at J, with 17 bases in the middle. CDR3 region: CASSAGLGLGNEKLFF. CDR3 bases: TGTGCCAGCAGCGCGGGATTGGGGCTGGGTAATGAAAAACTGTTTTTT.

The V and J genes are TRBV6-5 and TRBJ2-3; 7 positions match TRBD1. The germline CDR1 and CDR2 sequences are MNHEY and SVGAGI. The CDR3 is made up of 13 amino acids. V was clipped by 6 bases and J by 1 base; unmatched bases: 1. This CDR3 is CASRQGGTDTQYF. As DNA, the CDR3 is TGTGCCAGCAGGCAGGGGGGCACAGATACGCAGTATTTT.

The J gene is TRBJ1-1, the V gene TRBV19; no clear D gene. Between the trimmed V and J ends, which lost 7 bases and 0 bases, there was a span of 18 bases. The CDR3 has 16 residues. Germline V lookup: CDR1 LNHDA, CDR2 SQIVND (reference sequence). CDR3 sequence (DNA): TGTGCCAGTACCACCCTTAGGACGGGGATGAACACTGAAGCTTTCTTT. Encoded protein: CASTTLRTGMNTEAFF.

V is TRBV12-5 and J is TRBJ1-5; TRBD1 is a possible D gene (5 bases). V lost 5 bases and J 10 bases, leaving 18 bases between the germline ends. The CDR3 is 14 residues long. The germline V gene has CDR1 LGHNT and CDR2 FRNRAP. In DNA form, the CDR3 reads TGTGCTAGTGGTGCCGGGCCCCCCGACAGCCCCCAGCATTTT. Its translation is CASGAGPPDSPQHF.

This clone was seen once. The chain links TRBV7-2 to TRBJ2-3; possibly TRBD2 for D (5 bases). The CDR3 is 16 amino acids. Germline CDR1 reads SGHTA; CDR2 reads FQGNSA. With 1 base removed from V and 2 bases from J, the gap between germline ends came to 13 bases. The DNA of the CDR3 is TGTGCCAGCAGCTTAGAACCCCTAGCCCTCACAGATACGCAGTATTTT. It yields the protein CASSLEPLALTDTQYF.

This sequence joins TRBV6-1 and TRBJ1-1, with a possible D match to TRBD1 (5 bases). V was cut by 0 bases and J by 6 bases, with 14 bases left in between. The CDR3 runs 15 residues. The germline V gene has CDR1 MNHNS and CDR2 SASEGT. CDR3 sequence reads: CASSEAERGKAEAFF. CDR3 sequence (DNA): TGTGCCAGCAGTGAAGCAGAAAGGGGTAAGGCTGAAGCTTTCTTT.

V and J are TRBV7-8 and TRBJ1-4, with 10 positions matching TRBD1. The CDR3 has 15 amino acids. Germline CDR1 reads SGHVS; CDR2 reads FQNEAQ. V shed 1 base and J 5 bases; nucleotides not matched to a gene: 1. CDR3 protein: CASSLVTGGNEKLFF. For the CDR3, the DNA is TGTGCCAGCAGCTTAGTGACAGGGGGCAATGAAAAACTGTTTTTT.

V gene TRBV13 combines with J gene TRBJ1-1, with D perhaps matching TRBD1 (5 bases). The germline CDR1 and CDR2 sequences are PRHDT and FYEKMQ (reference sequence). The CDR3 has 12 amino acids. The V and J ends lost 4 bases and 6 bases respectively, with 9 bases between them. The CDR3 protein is CASSWGDAEAFF. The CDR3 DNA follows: TGTGCCAGCAGCTGGGGGGACGCTGAAGCTTTCTTT.

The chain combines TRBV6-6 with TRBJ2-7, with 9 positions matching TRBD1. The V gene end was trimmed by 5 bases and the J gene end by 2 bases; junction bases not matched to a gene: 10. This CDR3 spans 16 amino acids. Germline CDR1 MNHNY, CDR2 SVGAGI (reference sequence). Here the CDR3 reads CASSPGGQGGTYEQYF. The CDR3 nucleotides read TGTGCCAGCAGTCCGGGGGGACAGGGAGGTACCTACGAGCAGTACTTC.

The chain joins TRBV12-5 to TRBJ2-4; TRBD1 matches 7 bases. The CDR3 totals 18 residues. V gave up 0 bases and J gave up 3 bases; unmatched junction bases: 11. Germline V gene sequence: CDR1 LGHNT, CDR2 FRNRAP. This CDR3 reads CASGLVFLQQGNKNIQYF. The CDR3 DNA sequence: TGTGCTAGTGGTTTGGTCTTCCTCCAACAGGGGAACAAAAACATTCAGTACTTC.

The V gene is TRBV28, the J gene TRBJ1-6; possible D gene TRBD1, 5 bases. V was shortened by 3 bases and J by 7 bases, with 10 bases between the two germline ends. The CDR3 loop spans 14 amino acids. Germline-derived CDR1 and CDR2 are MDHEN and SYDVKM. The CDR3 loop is CASSFIRVNSPLHF. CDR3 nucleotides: TGTGCCAGCAGTTTTATCAGGGTGAATTCACCCCTCCACTTT.

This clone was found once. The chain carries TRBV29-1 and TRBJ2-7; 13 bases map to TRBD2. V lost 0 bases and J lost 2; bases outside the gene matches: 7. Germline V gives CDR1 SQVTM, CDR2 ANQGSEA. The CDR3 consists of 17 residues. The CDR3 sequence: CSVEDRTSGGPTYEQYF. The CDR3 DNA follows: TGCAGCGTTGAAGACAGGACTAGCGGGGGACCTACCTACGAGCAGTACTTC.

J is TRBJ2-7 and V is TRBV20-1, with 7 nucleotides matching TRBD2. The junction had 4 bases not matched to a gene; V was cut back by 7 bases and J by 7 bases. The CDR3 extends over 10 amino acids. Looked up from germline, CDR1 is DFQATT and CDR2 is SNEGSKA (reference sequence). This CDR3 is CSVAGEEQYF. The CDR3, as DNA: TGCAGTGTCGCGGGGGAGGAGCAGTACTTC.

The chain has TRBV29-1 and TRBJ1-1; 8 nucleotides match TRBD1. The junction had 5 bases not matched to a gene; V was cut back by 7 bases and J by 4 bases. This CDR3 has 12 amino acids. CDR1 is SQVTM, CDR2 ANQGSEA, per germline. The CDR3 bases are TGCAGCGGTAGACAGGGGATCACTGAAGCTTTCTTT. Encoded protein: CSGRQGITEAFF.